This T cell receptor beta chain was obtained from a study of cytomegalovirus exposure and HLA in healthy donors. Germline CDR1 and CDR2: SGHDT and YYEEEE. V was shortened by 4 bases and J by 4 bases, with 16 bases between the two germline ends. The CDR3 length is 15 residues. With 60 Vbeta and 13 Jbeta primers, the PCR was carried out. Data came from immunoSEQ multiplex PCR; TCRdb stores just in-frame clones and leaves some out. The sample includes about 160,000 clones, approximately 81% of them seen just once. The source material was PBMCs. The sequence derives from a man aged 50-60 years in good health and CMV-seropositive. The chain is built from TRBV5-6 and TRBJ2-3, with a tentative D call TRBD2 (5 bases). CDR3 sequence reads: CASSPAGRTPDTQYF. For the CDR3, the DNA is TGTGCCAGCAGCCCGGCGGGTCGTACCCCAGATACGCAGTATTTT.